This passage covers 30 T cell receptor beta chains from one sample sequenced in a study of CD8 T cells in Susac syndrome. RNA, at about 0.45 to 1 ug, was reverse transcribed with random hexamers. MiXCR, applied by TCRdb to the immunoSEQ multiplex PCR reads, yields one record per CDR3 protein. The table shows about 250,000 distinct CDR3 sequences, with 90% to 95% occurring only once. The specimen sequenced was CD4+ T cells from PBMCs. Every receptor here comes from a human donor with multiple sclerosis.

This clonotype turned up a few times. CDR3 loop: CASSIGETQYF. The CDR3 coding sequence is TGTGCCAGTAGTATTGGAGAGACCCAGTACTTC. J is TRBJ2-5 and V is TRBV12-3 or TRBV12-4; D uncertain. V was clipped by 9 bases and J by 4 bases, with 9 bases between them. The CDR3 extends over 11 amino acids.

This clonotype was seen a handful of times. The gene calls are TRBV20-1 and TRBJ2-3; 9 nucleotides line up with TRBD2. The V and J ends lost 5 bases and 6 bases, in that order; junction bases with no gene match: 0. The length of the CDR3 is 11 residues. Germline CDR1 reads DFQATT; CDR2 reads SNEGSKA (reference sequence). This CDR3 is CSAGLADTQYF. Written as DNA, the CDR3 is TGCAGTGCTGGACTAGCGGATACGCAGTATTTT.

The rearrangement joins TRBV6-1 to TRBJ2-5; 10 bases align to TRBD2. The V gene's germline CDR1 is MNHNS and CDR2 SASEGT. CDR3 size: 14 residues. V trimming: 7 bases; J trimming: 2 bases; junction bases outside the gene matches: 4. The CDR3 bases are TGTGCCAGCACCTGGACTAGCGGACAAGAGACCCAGTACTTC. Translating gives CASTWTSGQETQYF.

Concerning this clonotype: One end of the junction does not line up with germline, which may come from a read error. V and J are TRBV4-1 and TRBJ2-1; D call uncertain. The germline CDR1 and CDR2 sequences are MGHRA and YSYEKL. This CDR3 is 14 amino acids long. This CDR3 is CASSQPGSSNEQFF. CDR3 bases: TGCGCCAGCAGCCAACCTGGTTCCTCCAATGAGCAGTTCTTC.

V usage is TRBV5-1 and J usage is TRBJ1-1, with 7 bases that match TRBD1. This CDR3 spans 14 amino acids. CDR1 and CDR2 from the germline V gene are SGHRS and YFSETQ. V dropped 3 bases and J dropped 5; count of bases not matched to a gene: 7. CDR3 sequence reads: CASSSMTGRTEAFF. DNA of the CDR3: TGCGCCAGCAGCTCCATGACAGGGCGTACTGAAGCTTTCTTT.

The chain joins TRBV19 to TRBJ1-1; 9 bases are a match to TRBD1. V shed 4 bases, J shed 1 base, and the junction held 7 bases outside the gene matches. From germline, CDR1 is LNHDA and CDR2 SQIVND (reference sequence). The CDR3 has 16 residues. In DNA, the CDR3 is TGTGCCAGTAGTAAAAAACCGGGACAGGGGAACACTGAAGCTTTCTTT. Residues: CASSKKPGQGNTEAFF.

This clonotype was detected once. The chain combines TRBV5-1 with TRBJ1-1; D is ambiguous. From germline, CDR1 is SGHRS and CDR2 YFSETQ. The CDR3 totals 14 residues. V was cut by 6 bases and J by 4 bases, with 16 bases left in between. CDR3 DNA sequence: TGCGCCAGCACCCGGGCCGGACCAAGCACTGAAGCTTTCTTT. As protein: CASTRAGPSTEAFF.

This chain connects TRBV24-1 to TRBJ2-5; the D gene is possibly TRBD2 (7 bases). Germline V gene sequence: CDR1 KGHDR, CDR2 SFDVKD. The V and J ends lost 0 bases and 7 bases respectively, with 14 bases between them. There are 15 residues in the CDR3. The CDR3 sequence: CATSDLRAGAGTQYF. CDR3 DNA sequence: TGTGCCACCAGTGATTTGCGGGCGGGGGCCGGGACCCAGTACTTC.

The chain couples TRBV6-1 to TRBJ2-7; the D is unclear. The CDR3 totals 12 residues. In germline, CDR1 is MNHNS, CDR2 SASEGT. V lost 4 bases, J lost 6 bases, and 10 bases lay in between. CDR3 sequence (DNA): TGTGCCAGCAGTGTTGTAGGCGGCGAGCAGTACGTC. Translating it yields CASSVVGGEQYV.

V usage is TRBV20-1 and J usage is TRBJ2-6; D possibly corresponds to TRBD1 (6 bases). Trimming left V 3 bases short and J 0 bases short, with 9 bases between. This CDR3 spans 15 amino acids. Germline CDR1 and CDR2: DFQATT and SNEGSKA (reference sequence). CDR3 loop: CSARDRNSGANVLTF. CDR3 DNA sequence: TGCAGTGCTAGGGACAGAAACTCTGGGGCCAACGTCCTGACTTTC.

This chain joins TRBV6-6 and TRBJ2-7; 10 bases line up with TRBD1. The CDR3 has 14 residues. Germline CDR1 is MNHNY and CDR2 is SVGAGI (reference sequence). The V segment lost 6 bases and the J segment 3 bases; nucleotides outside the gene matches: 5. The chain's CDR3 is CASSPGQGIYEQYF. CDR3 bases: TGTGCCAGCAGCCCGGGACAGGGGATCTACGAGCAGTACTTC.

J is TRBJ2-5 and V is TRBV20-1; maybe TRBD2 (6 bases). V gave up 3 bases and J gave up 3 bases, with 8 bases separating them. CDR1 and CDR2 (germline): DFQATT, SNEGSKA (reference sequence). This CDR3 is built from 12 residues. The CDR3 loop reads CSASWEEETQYF. CDR3 DNA sequence: TGCAGTGCTAGTTGGGAGGAAGAGACCCAGTACTTC.

The chain is built from TRBV6-2 or TRBV6-3 and TRBJ1-5; D is possibly TRBD1 (5 bases). V shed 6 bases and J shed 6 bases, with 15 bases lying between them. Germline loops: CDR1 MNHEY, CDR2 SVGEGT. The CDR3 is 14 residues long. CDR3 protein: CASRSGGGVQPQHF. The CDR3 DNA is TGTGCCAGCAGGTCAGGCGGGGGGGTTCAGCCCCAGCATTTT.

The chain has TRBV14 and TRBJ1-1; D remains ambiguous. Trimming stripped 4 bases from V and 1 base from J, with 10 bases between. The CDR3 is 14 residues long. Germline lookup yields CDR1 SGHDN and CDR2 FVKESK. The CDR3 DNA follows: TGTGCCAGCAGCCCAACATTGGGGAACACTGAAGCTTTCTTT. Amino acid sequence: CASSPTLGNTEAFF.

The rearrangement links TRBV7-3 to TRBJ2-1; no clear D gene. The ends were cut back, 2 bases at V and 5 bases at J, with 10 bases in the middle. The CDR3 is 14 amino acids. From germline, CDR1 is SGHTA and CDR2 FQGTGA. In nucleotides, the CDR3 is TGTGCCAGCAGCTTATCTACTGGAAACAATGAGCAGTTCTTC. It translates to CASSLSTGNNEQFF. Together with reference TRBV7-3 and TRBJ2-1, the CDR3 gives the full variable domain: GAGVSQTPSNKVTEKGKYVELRCDPISGHTALYWYRQSLGQGPEFLIYFQGTGAADDSGLPNDRFFAVRPEGSVSTLKIQRTERGDSAVYLCASSLSTGNNEQFFGPGTRLTVL.

CDR3 amino acids: CASSSAQGPGSGNTIYF. The CDR3 DNA follows: TGTGCCAGCAGCTCAGCCCAGGGCCCGGGGTCTGGAAACACCATATATTTT. The rearrangement uses TRBV6-1 and TRBJ1-3, with a tentative D call TRBD1 (5 bases). Trimming took off 6 bases at V and 1 base at J, with 19 bases between the two ends. This CDR3 is 17 amino acids long. In germline, CDR1 is MNHNS, CDR2 SASEGT.

CDR3 in amino acids: CASSVSRSNTGELFF. The CDR3 DNA sequence: TGTGCCAGCAGCGTAAGCAGGTCGAACACCGGGGAGCTGTTTTTT. The chain recombines TRBV9 with TRBJ2-2; D is unclear. Trimming took 1 base from V and 0 from J, leaving 7 bases between them. This CDR3 is built from 15 residues. Germline loops: CDR1 SGDLS, CDR2 YYNGEE.

This chain uses TRBV7-2 with TRBJ2-4; TRBD1 aligns across 10 bases. V gave up 5 bases and J gave up 0 bases; unmatched junction bases: 13. Germline V gene data show CDR1 as SGHTA and CDR2 as FQGNSA. The CDR3 covers 19 residues. CDR3 nucleotides: TGTGCCAGCAGCCCGGGACAGGGGCTAGGTTCGGTAGCCAAAAACATTCAGTACTTC. This codes for CASSPGQGLGSVAKNIQYF.

The DNA of the CDR3 is TGTGCCAGCAGTTTAGGCGGGGGCCCCTACGAGCAGTACTTC. Translation: CASSLGGGPYEQYF. This chain joins TRBV12-3 or TRBV12-4 and TRBJ2-7; TRBD2 is a possible D gene (7 bases). Trimming took off 1 base at V and 2 bases at J, with 9 bases between the two ends. The CDR3 loop spans 14 amino acids.

This chain connects TRBV29-1 to TRBJ2-3; 9 positions agree with TRBD2. CDR1 is SQVTM, CDR2 ANQGSEA, per germline. Trimming cost V 3 bases and J 6 bases; bases outside gene matches: 4. This CDR3 comprises 13 residues. The CDR3 sequence is CSVDAGGGDTQYF. The CDR3 DNA reads TGCAGCGTTGATGCGGGAGGGGGGGATACGCAGTATTTT.

The V gene is TRBV12-3 or TRBV12-4, the J gene TRBJ1-1; a weak D match, TRBD1 (5 bases). V dropped 3 bases and J dropped 4 bases, with 9 bases sitting between them. The CDR3 length is 13 residues. The CDR3 nucleotides read TGTGCCAGCAGTTTCGGGGGATCCACTGAAGCTTTCTTT. Translation: CASSFGGSTEAFF.

J is TRBJ1-1 and V is TRBV3-1; no clear D gene. Trimming shortened V by 7 bases and J by 5 bases, and 11 bases separated the two germline ends. Per the germline V gene, CDR1 is LGHDT and CDR2 is YNNKEL (reference sequence). The CDR3 sequence is 12 residues long. The CDR3 DNA follows: TGTGCCAGCACAGGCTCGGGGACTGAAGCTTTCTTT. Protein sequence: CASTGSGTEAFF.

This clonotype showed up just once. V is TRBV7-8 and J is TRBJ2-6, with D perhaps matching TRBD1 (5 bases). CDR3 length: 17 residues. Per the germline V gene, CDR1 is SGHVS and CDR2 is FQNEAQ. V lost 4 bases, J lost 4 bases, and 17 bases lay in between. The CDR3 bases are TGTGCCAGCAGCTCAGAGACAGCATTCTTGGGGGCCAACGTCCTGACTTTC. Translation: CASSSETAFLGANVLTF.

J is TRBJ2-2 and V is TRBV24-1; D gene uncertain. Looked up from germline, CDR1 is KGHDR and CDR2 is SFDVKD. The CDR3 consists of 12 residues. Trimming took off 9 bases at V and 2 bases at J, with 6 bases between the two ends. Here the CDR3 reads CATGSNTGELFF. As DNA, the CDR3 is TGTGCCACCGGGTCTAACACCGGGGAGCTGTTTTTT.

The rearrangement uses TRBV14 and TRBJ2-7; D perhaps matches TRBD2 (5 bases). Looked up from germline, CDR1 is SGHDN and CDR2 is FVKESK. With 1 base removed from V and 0 bases from J, the gap between germline ends came to 7 bases. The CDR3 extends over 14 amino acids. CDR3 nucleotides: TGTGCCAGCAGCCAAGGGAGGAGCTCCTACGAGCAGTACTTC. It codes for CASSQGRSSYEQYF.

The chain has TRBV30 and TRBJ1-3; the D is unclear. Germline V gene data show CDR1 as GTSNPN and CDR2 as SVGIG (reference sequence). The CDR3 runs 14 residues. Trimming removed 0 bases from V and 0 bases from J, with 6 bases in between. CDR3 nucleotide sequence: TGTGCCTGGAGTGTGACCAGCTCTGGAAACACCATATATTTT. Protein: CAWSVTSSGNTIYF.

This clonotype was picked up one time. The rearrangement uses TRBV12-5 and TRBJ2-5, with D hard to call. Trimming took off 5 bases at V and 2 bases at J, with 9 bases between the two ends. CDR3 length: 13 amino acids. The germline CDR1 and CDR2 sequences are LGHNT and FRNRAP. In DNA form, the CDR3 reads TGTGCTAGTGGTCCCGGCTCACAAGAGACCCAGTACTTC. This codes for CASGPGSQETQYF.

The rearrangement uses TRBV6-1 and TRBJ2-3, with 11 nucleotides matching TRBD2. The germline V gene has CDR1 MNHNS and CDR2 SASEGT. The V and J ends lost 1 base and 3 bases, in that order; junction bases with no gene match: 3. The CDR3 is 16 amino acids. The CDR3 coding sequence is TGTGCCAGCAGTGAAGTGGCTAGCGGGGGGACAGATACGCAGTATTTT. This codes for CASSEVASGGTDTQYF.

V gene TRBV20-1 combines with J gene TRBJ2-5; D is unclear. CDR1 and CDR2 (germline): DFQATT, SNEGSKA (reference sequence). The CDR3 loop spans 12 amino acids. CDR3 bases: TGCGCCGGACCCAGGTTCCAAGAGACCCAGTACTTC. It codes for CAGPRFQETQYF.

This clonotype was observed a single time. This rearrangement joins TRBV20-1 to TRBJ2-3; 12 nucleotides align to TRBD2. Trimming at V came to 6 bases and at J to 4 bases, leaving 11 bases not matched to a gene. Germline CDR1 reads DFQATT; CDR2 reads SNEGSKA (reference sequence). The CDR3 totals 16 residues. CDR3 in amino acids: CSAQRLAGGVPDTQYF. CDR3 bases: TGCAGTGCGCAGCGCCTAGCGGGAGGGGTCCCAGATACGCAGTATTTT.